This T cell receptor (beta chain) was sequenced in a study of blood T cells in healthy people across ages. The wider study: Using template switching, researchers captured about one barcoded beta molecule for each two T cells. Study-level points and caveats: Getting older went along with TCR beta diversity per million T cells dropping roughly linearly. Long-lived donors carried more naive CD4+ cells and greater diversity than aged donors.

It was with a sample-barcoded 5' primer and a J-beta primer mix that a second PCR of about 7 to 12 cycles was run. Each of the cDNA molecules was tagged by a template-switch adaptor with 12 random nucleotides. TCRdb itself ran the 5' RACE reads through MiXCR, one entry per CDR3 protein. The sample shows 550,000 to 800,000 distinct CDR3 sequences, around 20% of them seen only once. This clonotype was found many times. Its antigen is undetermined. Deletions cut 4 bases from V and 10 bases from J, with 15 bases between. The CDR3 sequence is 14 residues long. CDR1 and CDR2 (germline): SGHKS, YYEKEE (reference sequence).

This TCR derives from a man between 70 and 80 years old in good health. The sample was blood. The V and J genes are TRBV5-5 and TRBJ1-6; D is perhaps TRBD1 (6 bases). The CDR3 nucleotides are TGTGCCAGCAGCACGGGACATGCAGGATCACCCCTCCACTTT. Protein: CASSTGHAGSPLHF. Variable domain in full (rest from reference TRBV5-5 and TRBJ1-6): DAGVTQSPTHLIKTRGQQVTLRCSPISGHKSVSWYQQVLGQGPQFIFQYYEKEERGRGNFPDRFSARQFPNYSSELNVNALLLGDSALYLCASSTGHAGSPLHFGNGTRLTVT.